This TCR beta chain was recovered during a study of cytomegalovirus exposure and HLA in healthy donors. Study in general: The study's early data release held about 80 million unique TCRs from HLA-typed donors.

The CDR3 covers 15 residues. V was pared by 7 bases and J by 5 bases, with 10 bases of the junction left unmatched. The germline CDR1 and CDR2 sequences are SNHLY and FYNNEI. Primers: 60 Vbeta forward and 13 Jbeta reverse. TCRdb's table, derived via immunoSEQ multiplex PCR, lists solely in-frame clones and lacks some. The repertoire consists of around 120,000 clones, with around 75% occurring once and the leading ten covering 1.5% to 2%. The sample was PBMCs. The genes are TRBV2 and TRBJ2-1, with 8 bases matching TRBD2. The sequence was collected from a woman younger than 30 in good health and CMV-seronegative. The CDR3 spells CASMPRAGGHNEQFF. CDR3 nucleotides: TGTGCCAGCATGCCCCGGGCGGGGGGCCACAATGAGCAGTTCTTC.